This paragraph reports one T cell receptor (beta chain). Antigen: not known. Per germline, CDR1 SGHRS and CDR2 YFSETQ. The CDR3 is 16 amino acids. These data are taken from a study of T cells expressing NK-cell markers. Across the whole study: Sequenced donors, eight in total, included seven who were HCMV-seropositive and one who was seronegative. General study results and limits: It is unclear if expanded NKG2C-expressing clones target HCMV antigens. The study found these clonotypes also leading the CD3+CD56-NKG2C+ fraction in a few donors.

Libraries used 5'RACE template switching adding universal primer site and UMIs. TCRdb reprocessed the 5' RACE reads and reports one entry per CDR3 protein, with no DNA. The sample holds 500,000 to 700,000 distinct CDR3 sequences. This sequence originates from a man between 18 and 35 years old in good health. The sequenced sample was blood T cells: a sorted CD56 or NKG2C T cell subset, CD4+ or CD8+ T cells, or bulk PBMC T cells (not recorded which). The chain recombines TRBV5-1 with TRBJ2-7; the D call from TCRdb, TRBD1, cannot be confirmed without DNA. The CDR3 region is CASSFQTGTGREEQYF. The whole variable domain, filled in from reference TRBV5-1 and TRBJ2-7, reads KAGVTQTPRYLIKTRGQQVTLSCSPISGHRSVSWYQQTPGQGLQFLFEYFSETQRNKGNFPGRFSGRQFSNSRSEMNVSTLELGDSALYLCASSFQTGTGREEQYFGPGTRLTVT.